What follows is one TCR beta chain and its context. The TCR beta repertoire was assessed by survey-level immunoSEQ sequencing. Generated by immunoSEQ multiplex PCR, the TCRdb table keeps only in-frame clones and is missing some. This sample has 45,000 to 55,000 clones; approximately 95% occur once, and the top ten carry around a tenth. CDR1 and CDR2 (germline): LGHDT, YNNKEL (reference sequence). The ends lost 3 bases at V and 6 bases at J; junction bases unmatched: 3. CDR3 length: 15 residues. V is TRBV3-1 (or the pseudogene TRBV3-2) and J is TRBJ2-1; 12 positions match TRBD1. The TCR comes from a man aged 40-55 years with rheumatoid arthritis. Sequencing was done on a sample of PBMCs. Written as DNA, the CDR3 is TGTGCCAGCAGCCATAGGGACAGGGGGCGCAATGAGCAGTTCTTC. Its translation is CASSHRDRGRNEQFF.